One sample yielded the 29 T cell receptor beta chains listed below, sequenced in a study of T cell changes during pregnancy in multiple sclerosis. Here immunoSEQ multiplex PCR was the method, and the copy in TCRdb shows in-frame clones only, minus some. Of roughly 90,000 clones in the sample, almost 95% were seen once. The sample in question was peripheral blood, obtained in the third trimester of pregnancy. The receptors were gathered from a female donor with multiple sclerosis, enrolled in a pregnancy study.

This clone has a single count. The CDR3 loop reads CASRTAFLFGEQYF. The CDR3, as DNA: TGTGCCAGCAGGACAGCATTTCTCTTCGGCGAGCAGTACTTC. The V gene is TRBV27, the J gene TRBJ2-7; possible D gene TRBD1, 5 bases. Germline lookup yields CDR1 MNHEY and CDR2 SMNVEV (reference sequence). This CDR3 is 14 amino acids long. V was clipped by 6 bases and J by 6 bases, with 18 bases between them.

The rearrangement joins TRBV2 to TRBJ2-6; D gene unclear. This CDR3 has 13 residues. Germline loops: CDR1 SNHLY, CDR2 FYNNEI. The V and J ends lost 7 bases and 2 bases respectively, with 6 bases between them. CDR3 residues: CASTVTGANVLTF. CDR3 nucleotide sequence: TGTGCCAGCACGGTGACTGGGGCCAACGTCCTGACTTTC.

V is TRBV30 and J is TRBJ2-3; the match to TRBD2 covers 8 bases. The junction had 6 bases not matched to a gene; V was cut back by 4 bases and J by 6 bases. Germline V gene lookup returns CDR1 GTSNPN and CDR2 SVGIG (reference sequence). This CDR3 region has 13 residues. The CDR3 reads CAWTSQRGDTQYF. Here the CDR3 DNA reads TGTGCCTGGACATCGCAGCGGGGGGATACGCAGTATTTT.

The V and J genes are TRBV30 and TRBJ1-5; D ambiguous. The length of the CDR3 is 13 residues. The V gene's germline CDR1 is GTSNPN and CDR2 SVGIG (reference sequence). The germline V and J ends were trimmed by 1 base and 3 bases, with 7 bases remaining between them. Here the CDR3 reads CAWSGGVNQPQHF. In DNA form, the CDR3 reads TGTGCCTGGAGTGGAGGAGTCAATCAGCCCCAGCATTTT.

The chain carries TRBV4-1 and TRBJ2-4; a possible D gene is TRBD2 (5 bases). The germline V gene encodes CDR1 MGHRA and CDR2 YSYEKL. This CDR3 region has 17 residues. The V and J ends lost 2 bases and 5 bases respectively, with 19 bases between them. The CDR3, as DNA: TGCGCCAGCAGCCAATTGAGCGGTCCCTCGGTAGAAAACATTCAGTACTTC. Protein sequence: CASSQLSGPSVENIQYF.

The DNA of the CDR3 is TGTGCCAGTAAGGGGACAGGGGATGAAAAACTGTTTTTT. Translated: CASKGTGDEKLFF. This chain connects TRBV19 to TRBJ1-4; 10 positions agree with TRBD1. Germline CDR1 reads LNHDA; CDR2 reads SQIVND (reference sequence). The CDR3 spans 13 residues. The V and J ends lost 7 bases and 6 bases, in that order; junction bases with no gene match: 2.

This chain connects TRBV27 to TRBJ2-7, with a possible D match to TRBD2 (5 bases). The CDR3 contains 16 residues. In germline, CDR1 is MNHEY, CDR2 SMNVEV (reference sequence). Trimming removed 2 bases from V and 5 bases from J, with 19 bases in between. CDR3 nucleotide sequence: TGTGCCAGCAGTTTAATTCCTAGCTCCCCTCTCGACGAGCAGTACTTC. The encoded protein is CASSLIPSSPLDEQYF.

This clone has only one observation. V usage is TRBV7-9 and J usage is TRBJ1-2; D perhaps matches TRBD1 (5 bases). The V gene's germline CDR1 is SEHNR and CDR2 FQNEAQ (reference sequence). The CDR3 covers 14 residues. Deletions cut 5 bases from V and 8 bases from J, with 18 bases between. CDR3 amino acids: CASSPTGADLGYTF. The DNA of the CDR3 is TGTGCCAGCAGCCCTACTGGGGCAGACCTAGGCTACACCTTC.

The chain has TRBV18 and TRBJ1-5; the D gene is possibly TRBD1 (6 bases). CDR1 and CDR2 (germline): KGHSH, LQKENI. The length of the CDR3 is 15 residues. V was clipped by 3 bases and J by 6 bases, with 15 bases between them. CDR3 nucleotides: TGTGCCAGCTCACCCCTACAGGGAGAGGGTCAGCCCCAGCATTTT. It translates to CASSPLQGEGQPQHF.

In nucleotides, the CDR3 is TGCGCCAGCAGCCAAGGAGTCGGGACTAACGAGCAGTACTTC. This encodes CASSQGVGTNEQYF. V and J are TRBV4-1 and TRBJ2-7, with 7 nucleotides matching TRBD2. Trimming removed 1 base from V and 5 bases from J; junction bases left unmatched: 5. Germline assignment: CDR1 MGHRA and CDR2 YSYEKL. CDR3 length: 14 residues.

The chain recombines TRBV19 with TRBJ2-3, with TRBD2 matching 10 bases. The CDR3 sequence is 15 residues long. Germline V lookup: CDR1 LNHDA, CDR2 SQIVND (reference sequence). Trimming at V came to 9 bases and at J to 6 bases, leaving 12 bases not matched to a gene. DNA of the CDR3: TGTGCCAGGCCTAGCGGGAGCGGTAAAACGGATACGCAGTATTTT. Amino acid sequence: CARPSGSGKTDTQYF.

The chain joins TRBV5-1 to TRBJ1-4; TRBD1 matches 9 bases. Germline V gives CDR1 SGHRS, CDR2 YFSETQ. V shed 7 bases and J 5 bases; nucleotides not matched to a gene: 9. This CDR3 is 15 amino acids long. CDR3 loop: CASSVTGGENEKLFF. CDR3 nucleotide sequence: TGCGCCAGCTCCGTTACAGGGGGCGAAAATGAAAAACTGTTTTTT.

CDR3 nucleotide sequence: TGTGCCAGCAGCGCCCGGACAGGGTATGTTTCGGAGACCCAGTACTTC. Amino acid sequence: CASSARTGYVSETQYF. The rearrangement joins TRBV27 to TRBJ2-5; 8 bases are shared with TRBD1. The CDR3 totals 16 residues. Germline CDR1 is MNHEY and CDR2 is SMNVEV (reference sequence). The trim removed 6 bases at V and 5 bases at J, leaving 14 bases unmatched.

This chain uses TRBV13 with TRBJ2-7, with D possibly being TRBD2 (5 bases). The CDR3 consists of 17 residues. From germline, CDR1 is PRHDT and CDR2 FYEKMQ (reference sequence). Trimming took off 3 bases at V and 3 bases at J, with 21 bases between the two ends. As DNA, the CDR3 is TGTGCCAGCAGCTTGGGTCGGGCGCGGGTTGGAAACTACGAGCAGTACTTC. Amino acids: CASSLGRARVGNYEQYF. The complete variable domain, with remaining parts taken from reference TRBV13 and TRBJ2-7, reads AAGVIQSPRHLIKEKRETATLKCYPIPRHDTVYWYQQGPGQDPQFLISFYEKMQSDKGSIPDRFSAQQFSDYHSELNMSSLELGDSALYFCASSLGRARVGNYEQYFGPGTRLTVT.

This clone was observed once. V is TRBV29-1 and J is TRBJ2-7; 11 nucleotides align to TRBD1. CDR3 length: 13 amino acids. CDR1 SQVTM and CDR2 ANQGSEA come from the germline V gene. Trimming at V came to 4 bases and at J to 2 bases, leaving 1 base not matched to a gene. As DNA, the CDR3 is TGCAGCGTTGGGGGACAGGGGGCCTACGAGCAGTACTTC. Its protein is CSVGGQGAYEQYF.

This clone was seen once. The rearrangement links TRBV30 to TRBJ2-1, with TRBD2 identical over 16 bases. Per the germline V gene, CDR1 is GTSNPN and CDR2 is SVGIG (reference sequence). The CDR3 spans 15 residues. The J segment lost 6 bases and the V segment lost 7 bases, leaving 6 bases of the junction unmatched. CDR3 nucleotides: TGTGCCTCTGCGGGACTAGCGGGAGGGCCCAATGAGCAGTTCTTC. This gives the protein CASAGLAGGPNEQFF.

This clone was seen a single time. DNA of the CDR3: TGTGCCAGCAGTTACGGGACAGTGCTGAACACTGAAGCTTTCTTT. Amino acids: CASSYGTVLNTEAFF. This chain connects TRBV6-6 to TRBJ1-1, with 7 nucleotides matching TRBD1. V shed 2 bases and J 0 bases; nucleotides not matched to a gene: 3. The CDR3 runs to 15 residues. Per germline, CDR1 MNHNY and CDR2 SVGAGI (reference sequence).

V gene TRBV27 combines with J gene TRBJ2-7; D perhaps matches TRBD1 (5 bases). The CDR3 covers 15 residues. V dropped 8 bases and J dropped 3 bases, with 20 bases sitting between them. CDR1 is MNHEY, CDR2 SMNVEV, per germline (reference sequence). The DNA for the CDR3 is TGTGCCAGCTCACCCAGCATAGGGGTAATCTACGAGCAGTACTTC. This translates into CASSPSIGVIYEQYF.

The V and J genes are TRBV27 and TRBJ2-1, with a tentative D call TRBD2 (6 bases). V lost 0 bases, J lost 9 bases, and 9 bases lay in between. CDR3 length: 13 amino acids. The germline gives CDR1 MNHEY, CDR2 SMNVEV (reference sequence). Written as DNA, the CDR3 is TGTGCCAGCAGTTTATCTTTGGGGGGTGAGCAGTTCTTC. Its translation is CASSLSLGGEQFF.

The chain joins TRBV5-6 to TRBJ2-3; D is ambiguous. This CDR3 contains 16 residues. CDR1 SGHDT and CDR2 YYEEEE come from the germline V gene. Trimming cost V 0 bases and J 0 bases, with 11 bases left between them. The DNA of the CDR3 is TGTGCCAGCAGCTTGGATAGCCGCACTAGCACAGATACGCAGTATTTT. It yields the protein CASSLDSRTSTDTQYF.

The chain recombines TRBV27 with TRBJ2-3; TRBD2 matches at 9 bases. CDR1 and CDR2 (germline): MNHEY, SMNVEV (reference sequence). The CDR3 loop spans 15 amino acids. With 6 bases clipped from V and 12 bases from J, the junction kept 16 bases outside the gene matches. This chain's CDR3 is CASSVGAGGLKPQYF. The CDR3 DNA follows: TGTGCCAGCAGCGTTGGGGCGGGAGGGCTTAAACCTCAGTATTTT.

The chain recombines TRBV28 with TRBJ2-5, with D possibly matching TRBD2 (6 bases). The CDR3 has 15 residues. Germline CDR1 is MDHEN and CDR2 is SYDVKM. With 6 bases removed from V and 3 bases from J, the gap between germline ends came to 17 bases. The DNA for the CDR3 is TGTGCCAGCAGCCCGTATGATAGCGGAAAAGAGACCCAGTACTTC. Protein product: CASSPYDSGKETQYF.

The chain is built from TRBV5-4 and TRBJ2-2, with D perhaps matching TRBD1 (6 bases). V gave up 0 bases and J gave up 6 bases, with 18 bases separating them. The CDR3 totals 17 residues. Per germline, CDR1 SGHNT and CDR2 YYREEE (reference sequence). DNA for the CDR3: TGTGCCAGCAGCTTGGTTCAGGGGCTCCCGGTGGCCGGGGAGCTGTTTTTT. It encodes CASSLVQGLPVAGELFF.

The rearrangement uses TRBV6-5 and TRBJ1-5; 11 bases agree with TRBD1. The CDR3 runs to 14 residues. Germline values: CDR1 MNHEY, CDR2 SVGAGI. With 6 bases clipped from V and 9 bases from J, the junction kept 7 bases outside the gene matches. CDR3 region: CASRDRGRERPQHF. CDR3 sequence (DNA): TGTGCCAGCAGGGACAGGGGGCGCGAACGGCCCCAGCATTTT.

This clone has a handful of counts. The V and J genes are TRBV23-1 and TRBJ1-2; 7 nucleotides align to TRBD1. TRBV23-1 is treated as an ORF (open reading frame) with a function not yet certain. CDR3 size: 17 residues. With 6 bases clipped from V and 0 bases from J, the junction kept 13 bases outside the gene matches. The CDR3 DNA is TGCGCCAGCAGACCGTCGCACAGGGACAGAGCTAACTATGGCTACACCTTC. This codes for CASRPSHRDRANYGYTF.

The CDR3 DNA reads as TGTGCCAGCAGTCTCGCCCGAGGCAGCACTGAAGCTTTCTTT. This encodes CASSLARGSTEAFF. The chain combines TRBV7-8 with TRBJ1-1; D remains ambiguous. The CDR3 length is 14 residues. Germline-derived CDR1 and CDR2 are SGHVS and FQNEAQ. V lost 6 bases to trimming and J lost 4 bases, with 15 bases between them.

The chain couples TRBV10-3 to TRBJ2-7, with TRBD2 identical over 7 bases. The CDR3 has 11 residues. V shed 10 bases, J shed 3 bases, and the junction held 3 bases outside the gene matches. CDR1 ENHRY and CDR2 SYGVKD come from the germline V gene. The DNA for the CDR3 is TGTGCCACCGGCGGGGGCTACGAGCAGTACTTC. Translated, it gives CATGGGYEQYF.

The CDR3 loop is CASSFDRGAYEQYF. CDR3 nucleotide sequence: TGTGCCAGCAGCTTCGACAGGGGAGCCTACGAGCAGTACTTC. The chain is built from TRBV7-2 and TRBJ2-7; TRBD1 agrees at 8 bases. Germline V CDR1 and CDR2: SGHTA, FQGNSA. The ends lost 3 bases at V and 2 bases at J; junction bases unmatched: 3. The CDR3 is 14 amino acids. Variable domain in full (rest from reference TRBV7-2 and TRBJ2-7): GAGVSQSPSNKVTEKGKDVELRCDPISGHTALYWYRQSLGQGLEFLIYFQGNSAPDKSGLPSDRFSAERTGGSVSTLTIQRTQQEDSAVYLCASSFDRGAYEQYFGPGTRLTVT.

The rearrangement links TRBV5-4 to TRBJ2-3; 8 bases line up with TRBD2. CDR1 and CDR2 (germline): SGHNT, YYREEE (reference sequence). J was trimmed by 5 bases and V by 3 bases; bases with no gene match: 11. The CDR3 extends over 16 amino acids. CDR3 sequence (DNA): TGTGCCAGCAGCTCACGACTAGCGCCCAATCGAGATACGCAGTATTTT. It is translated as CASSSRLAPNRDTQYF.